This T cell receptor (beta chain) was captured in a study of blood T cell repertoires in COVID-19. Study background: The origin of the acute and convalescent COVID-19 samples was the United States, Italy and Spain.

Methods used by the authors: Amplification of reference gene primers was used by the study to estimate nucleated cell counts. Clones were read by immunoSEQ multiplex PCR, and TCRdb kept only the in-frame ones, dropping some. The DNA was the basis for D and trimming; V, J and clone size are from that table. The sample lists just over 20,000 clones; around 86% were seen once. Losses at the gene ends were 5 bases for V and 4 bases for J; bases not matched to a gene: 5. Germline CDR1 and CDR2: MNHEY and SVGAGI. The CDR3 sequence is 14 residues long. The sample comprised peripheral blood. The chain uses TRBV6-5 and TRBJ1-2; 9 nucleotides agree with TRBD1. This clonotype originated in a man aged 45 to 65 with active COVID-19. The CDR3 reads CASSPGDRVYGYTF. DNA of the CDR3: TGTGCCAGCAGTCCTGGGGACAGGGTCTATGGCTACACCTTC.